These 27 T cell receptor beta chains came from one sample sequenced in a study of blood T cells in healthy people across ages. The use of a sample-barcoded 5' primer and a J-beta primer mix characterized a second PCR of 7 to 11 cycles. One entry per CDR3 protein results from TCRdb running MiXCR on the 5' RACE reads. The data show 1.4 million or so distinct CDR3 sequences, roughly 43% seen once. Sequencing input: blood. The receptors stem from a woman aged 18-29 years in good health.

This clonotype was observed a few times. The V call is TRBV9, the J call TRBJ2-3, with 12 bases fitting TRBD2. CDR3 length equals 17 residues. Trimming removed 0 bases from V and 6 bases from J; junction bases left unmatched: 8. The germline CDR1 and CDR2 sequences are SGDLS and YYNGEE. CDR3 protein: CASSVATTSGGQDTQYF. CDR3 bases: TGTGCCAGCAGCGTAGCTACCACTAGCGGGGGGCAGGATACGCAGTATTTT.

The table lists this clonotype with a count of one. This chain links TRBV24-1 with TRBJ1-2, with 8 nucleotides matching TRBD1. The germline V gene encodes CDR1 KGHDR and CDR2 SFDVKD. J was trimmed by 8 bases and V by 7 bases; bases with no gene match: 11. This CDR3 region has 14 residues. DNA for the CDR3: TGTGCCACCAGCAATCCCGGGACAGGCAGCGGCTACACCTTC. Its translation: CATSNPGTGSGYTF.

The genes are TRBV12-3 or TRBV12-4 and TRBJ1-6, with a tentative D call TRBD1 (6 bases). CDR3 length: 15 amino acids. V was pared by 3 bases and J by 7 bases, with 13 bases between. This CDR3 is CASSLGQGFNSPLHF. CDR3 bases: TGTGCCAGCAGTTTGGGGCAGGGGTTCAATTCACCCCTCCACTTT.

The DNA of the CDR3 is TGTGCCAGCAGCTTTCCTTCAACAACAAGTGAGCAGTACTTC. Translated: CASSFPSTTSEQYF. This chain connects TRBV7-9 to TRBJ2-7; D is unclear. Germline CDR1 SEHNR, CDR2 FQNEAQ (reference sequence). The CDR3 length is 14 residues. V lost 3 bases and J lost 7, with 16 bases in between.

The rearrangement joins TRBV2 to TRBJ2-3; 9 bases match TRBD1. Germline V lookup: CDR1 SNHLY, CDR2 FYNNEI. The CDR3 has 15 amino acids. Germline trimming cut 6 bases from V and 2 bases from J; bases unmatched to any gene: 6. CDR3 region: CASRGQGQITDTQYF. The CDR3 nucleotides are TGTGCCAGCAGGGGACAGGGACAGATCACAGATACGCAGTATTTT.

The CDR3 region is CASSQRSSNSPLHF. The CDR3 bases are TGTGCCAGCTCCCAAAGATCGTCGAATTCACCCCTCCACTTT. V gene TRBV18 combines with J gene TRBJ1-6; D not resolved. Trimming removed 6 bases at V and 7 bases at J, with 13 bases between. The germline V gene has CDR1 KGHSH and CDR2 LQKENI. The CDR3 is 14 amino acids.

This clonotype was counted a few times. The CDR3 sequence: CASSQYDSGGNEQFF. CDR3 DNA sequence: TGCGCCAGCAGCCAATATGATTCGGGGGGTAATGAGCAGTTCTTC. The V call is TRBV4-3, the J call TRBJ2-1; 7 nucleotides align to TRBD2. The germline V gene encodes CDR1 LGHNA and CDR2 YSLEER. The CDR3 contains 15 residues. After removal of 2 bases from V and 7 bases from J, the junction contained 8 bases not matched to a gene.

V usage is TRBV5-1 and J usage is TRBJ1-1; D gene ambiguous. The germline gives CDR1 SGHRS, CDR2 YFSETQ. With 2 bases removed from V and 4 bases from J, the gap between germline ends came to 12 bases. The CDR3 sequence is 14 residues long. In nucleotides, the CDR3 is TGCGCCAGCAGCTTCAGACCGGACGGCACTGAAGCTTTCTTT. Amino acid sequence: CASSFRPDGTEAFF.

The chain has TRBV6-1 and TRBJ2-1; 8 bases map to TRBD2. Unmatched junction bases numbered 4, after V lost 2 bases and J lost 4 bases. Looked up from germline, CDR1 is MNHNS and CDR2 is SASEGT. This CDR3 has 15 residues. Here the CDR3 reads CASSERAGDYNEQFF. The CDR3 DNA reads TGTGCCAGCAGTGAAAGAGCGGGGGATTACAATGAGCAGTTCTTC.

V is TRBV28 and J is TRBJ2-7, with 7 bases matching TRBD1. CDR1 MDHEN and CDR2 SYDVKM come from the germline V gene. Losses at the gene ends were 8 bases for V and 2 bases for J; bases not matched to a gene: 9. This CDR3 is built from 14 residues. CDR3 amino acids: CASRPGQVTYEQYF. CDR3 nucleotide sequence: TGTGCCAGCCGCCCCGGACAGGTTACCTACGAGCAGTACTTC.

This clonotype was observed a few times. The chain joins TRBV20-1 to TRBJ2-2, with TRBD1 identical over 7 bases. With V trimmed by 5 bases and J by 0 bases, 3 bases remained unmatched. Germline V CDR1 and CDR2: DFQATT, SNEGSKA (reference sequence). This CDR3 is built from 14 residues. CDR3 loop: CSASDRTNTGELFF. The CDR3 coding sequence is TGCAGTGCTTCGGACAGGACGAACACCGGGGAGCTGTTTTTT.

The CDR3 coding sequence is TGTGCCAGCTCACCACCGGGGGGGTGCCCTCAGTTCTTC. This codes for CASSPPGGCPQFF. V usage is TRBV18 and J usage is TRBJ2-1; 7 bases are shared with TRBD2. Germline loops: CDR1 KGHSH, CDR2 LQKENI. Unmatched junction bases numbered 6, after V lost 0 bases and J lost 13 bases. The CDR3 consists of 13 residues.

The chain links TRBV10-3 to TRBJ1-3; D is uncertain. Germline V gives CDR1 ENHRY, CDR2 SYGVKD. The CDR3 runs 14 residues. V lost 7 bases and J lost 0, with 10 bases in between. CDR3 loop: CAITRTDSGNTIYF. Written as DNA, the CDR3 is TGTGCCATCACCCGAACCGACTCTGGAAACACCATATATTTT.

J is TRBJ2-1 and V is TRBV6-1, with D uncertain. V lost 2 bases, J lost 4 bases, and 9 bases lay in between. The CDR3 contains 14 residues. Germline values: CDR1 MNHNS, CDR2 SASEGT. As DNA, the CDR3 is TGTGCCAGCAGTGAAAATAGTCAGTACAATGAGCAGTTCTTC. Encoded protein: CASSENSQYNEQFF.

The table lists this clonotype with many counts. The rearrangement links TRBV15 to TRBJ2-1; D not resolved. Germline V gene data show CDR1 as LNHNV and CDR2 as YYDKDF (reference sequence). The CDR3 length is 13 residues. The V and J ends lost 4 bases and 3 bases respectively, with 7 bases between them. In DNA, the CDR3 is TGTGCCACCAGCACCCACGACTACAATGAGCAGTTCTTC. As protein: CATSTHDYNEQFF.

This rearrangement joins TRBV4-2 to TRBJ2-1, with 11 bases matching TRBD2. V lost 0 bases to trimming and J lost 7 bases; unmatched junction nucleotides: 8. Germline V lookup: CDR1 LGHNA, CDR2 YNFKEQ. The CDR3 has 17 amino acids. Here the CDR3 reads CASSQEKASGRYNEQFF. CDR3 DNA: TGTGCCAGCAGCCAAGAGAAGGCTAGCGGGAGGTATAATGAGCAGTTCTTC.

The chain uses TRBV6-1 and TRBJ2-1, with TRBD2 identical over 13 bases. The J call may be incorrect, as the DNA end agrees better with TRBJ2-7. CDR3 length equals 15 residues. Germline CDR1 MNHNS, CDR2 SASEGT. CDR3 amino acids: CASHSLTSGRNEQYF. CDR3 bases: TGTGCCAGCCACTCTCTGACTAGCGGGAGGAATGAGCAGTACTTC.

The chain employs TRBV20-1 and TRBJ2-1; 8 positions agree with TRBD2. The germline gives CDR1 DFQATT, CDR2 SNEGSKA (reference sequence). This CDR3 region has 12 residues. The J segment lost 2 bases and the V segment lost 7 bases, leaving 1 base of the junction unmatched. CDR3 coding DNA: TGCAGTGGAGCGGGAGCCTACAATGAGCAGTTCTTC. Translating it yields CSGAGAYNEQFF.

The J gene is TRBJ1-6, the V gene TRBV20-1, with 8 bases matching TRBD1. From germline, CDR1 is DFQATT and CDR2 SNEGSKA (reference sequence). The CDR3 is 13 residues long. V dropped 4 bases and J dropped 5; count of bases not matched to a gene: 1. CDR3 coding DNA: TGCAGTGCTACAGGGGGCAATAATTCACCCCTCCACTTT. It yields the protein CSATGGNNSPLHF.

This clonotype was seen only a few times. The rearrangement joins TRBV6-5 to TRBJ2-3; perhaps TRBD1 as D (5 bases). CDR3 length equals 13 residues. Germline CDR1 reads MNHEY; CDR2 reads SVGAGI. CDR3 bases: TGTGCACCTCCCGACAGACACACAGATACGCAGTATTTT. This gives the protein CAPPDRHTDTQYF.

This clonotype was seen a handful of times. This chain connects TRBV4-1 to TRBJ2-5, with TRBD1 matching 8 bases. The DNA end is a closer match to TRBJ2-7, so the J assignment may be wrong. From germline, CDR1 is MGHRA and CDR2 YSYEKL. The CDR3 is made up of 14 amino acids. The CDR3 reads CASSQGTGQLEQYF. In DNA, the CDR3 is TGCGCCAGCAGCCAAGGGACAGGGCAACTCGAGCAGTACTTC.

This rearrangement joins TRBV27 to TRBJ2-3, with a tentative D call TRBD2 (6 bases). Germline V CDR1 and CDR2: MNHEY, SMNVEV (reference sequence). This CDR3 comprises 14 residues. The V end was cut by 7 bases, the J end by 2 bases, with 13 bases between. This CDR3 reads CASTWRDNTDTQYF. DNA for the CDR3: TGTGCCAGCACTTGGAGGGATAACACAGATACGCAGTATTTT.

The chain uses TRBV25-1 and TRBJ2-3; 9 bases map to TRBD1. V was clipped by 7 bases and J by 7 bases; unmatched bases: 12. The V gene's germline CDR1 is MGHDK and CDR2 SYGVNS. The CDR3 extends over 15 amino acids. The CDR3 reads CASTSGTGFTYTQYF. CDR3 bases: TGTGCCAGCACCTCCGGGACAGGGTTTACATATACGCAGTATTTT.

The chain is built from TRBV4-1 and TRBJ1-4; no reliable D call. The V gene lost 4 bases and the J gene lost 8 bases, with 14 bases spanning the gap. Germline CDR1 and CDR2: MGHRA and YSYEKL. The CDR3 runs to 14 residues. The CDR3 reads CASSRLALNEKLFF. For the CDR3, the DNA is TGCGCCAGCAGCCGGTTGGCCCTAAACGAAAAACTGTTTTTT.

This clonotype has only a few counts. The rearrangement uses TRBV27 and TRBJ1-2; D is perhaps TRBD1 (5 bases). The CDR3 runs 15 residues. The ends were cut back, 5 bases at V and 0 bases at J, with 13 bases in the middle. CDR1 MNHEY and CDR2 SMNVEV come from the germline V gene (reference sequence). CDR3 in amino acids: CASSNDRLANYGYTF. Here the CDR3 DNA reads TGTGCCAGCAGTAACGACAGATTAGCTAACTATGGCTACACCTTC.

The V gene is TRBV25-1, the J gene TRBJ1-4; D possibly corresponds to TRBD1 (5 bases). The germline V gene has CDR1 MGHDK and CDR2 SYGVNS. Trimming removed 3 bases from V and 5 bases from J, with 10 bases in between. CDR3 length equals 14 residues. The chain's CDR3 is CASSDPRANEKLFF. The CDR3, as DNA: TGTGCCAGCAGTGATCCCAGGGCCAATGAAAAACTGTTTTTT.

This clonotype was picked up a small number of times. This rearrangement joins TRBV20-1 to TRBJ2-1; TRBD1 agrees at 7 bases. V lost 5 bases, J lost 2 bases, and 9 bases stayed unmatched. There are 15 residues in the CDR3. Germline V gives CDR1 DFQATT, CDR2 SNEGSKA (reference sequence). The CDR3 is CSALTGTVTYNEQFF. The CDR3 DNA is TGCAGTGCTCTAACCGGGACAGTGACCTACAATGAGCAGTTCTTC.